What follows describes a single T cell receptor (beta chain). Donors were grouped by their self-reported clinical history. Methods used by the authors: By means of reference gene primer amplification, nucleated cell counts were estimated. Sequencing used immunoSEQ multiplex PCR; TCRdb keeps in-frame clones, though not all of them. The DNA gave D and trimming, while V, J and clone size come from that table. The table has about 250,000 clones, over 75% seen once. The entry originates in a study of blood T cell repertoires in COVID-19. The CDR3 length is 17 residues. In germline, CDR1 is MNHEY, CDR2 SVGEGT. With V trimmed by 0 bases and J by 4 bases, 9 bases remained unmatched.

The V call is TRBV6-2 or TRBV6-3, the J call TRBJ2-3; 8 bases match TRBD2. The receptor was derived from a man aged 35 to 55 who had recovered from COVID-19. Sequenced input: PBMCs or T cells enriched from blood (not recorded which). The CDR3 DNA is TGTGCCAGCAGTTACTCCTCCTATCCCGGGGGGGCAGATACGCAGTATTTT. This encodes CASSYSSYPGGADTQYF.